This T cell receptor (beta chain) emerged from a study of blood T cell repertoires in COVID-19. Profiling relied on immunoSEQ multiplex PCR, and the TCRdb table lists in-frame clones only, not all of them. The sample has around 140,000 clones; about 86% are singletons. This CDR3 comprises 15 residues. Germline V gene sequence: CDR1 PRHDT, CDR2 FYEKMQ (reference sequence). With 4 bases clipped from V and 1 base from J, the junction kept 6 bases outside the gene matches. Adults between roughly 18 and 95 years of age took part from 24 US areas. The sequenced sample was PBMCs or T cells enriched from blood (not recorded which). The V call is TRBV13, the J call TRBJ1-2, with 7 bases that match TRBD1. The sequence derives from a man aged 35-49 years with acute COVID-19. The CDR3 reads CASSSPDRNNYGYTF. CDR3 DNA sequence: TGTGCCAGCAGCTCCCCGGACAGGAATAACTATGGCTACACCTTC.